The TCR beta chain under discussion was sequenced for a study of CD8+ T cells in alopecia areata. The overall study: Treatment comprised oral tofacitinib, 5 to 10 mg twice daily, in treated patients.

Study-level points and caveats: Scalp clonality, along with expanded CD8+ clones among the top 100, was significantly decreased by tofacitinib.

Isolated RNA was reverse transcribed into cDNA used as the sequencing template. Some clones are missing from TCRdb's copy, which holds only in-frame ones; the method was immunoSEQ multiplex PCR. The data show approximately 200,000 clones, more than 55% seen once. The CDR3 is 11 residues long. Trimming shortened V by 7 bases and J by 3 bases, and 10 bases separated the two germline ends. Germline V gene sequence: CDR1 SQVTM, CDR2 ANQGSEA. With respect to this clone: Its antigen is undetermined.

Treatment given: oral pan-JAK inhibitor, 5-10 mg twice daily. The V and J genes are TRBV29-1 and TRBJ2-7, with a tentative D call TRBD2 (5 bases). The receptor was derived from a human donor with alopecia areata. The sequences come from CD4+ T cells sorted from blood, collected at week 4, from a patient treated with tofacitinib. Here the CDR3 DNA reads TGCAGCGCAGCGGTGGACTACGAGCAGTACTTC. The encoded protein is CSAAVDYEQYF.